This entry lists 23 T cell receptor beta chains sequenced from one sample in a study of beta chain features in type 1 diabetes. Since all of the isolated RNA was reverse transcribed, expressed TCRB transcripts were what got sequenced. Sequenced by immunoSEQ multiplex PCR; TCRdb stores in-frame clones only, minus some. The table records fewer than 250,000 clones, over 7.5% of them present only once. What was sequenced was naive CD4+ T cells from blood. The receptors derive from a woman younger than 35 in good health.

This chain joins TRBV11-2 and TRBJ2-3, with 8 bases identical to TRBD2. Germline CDR1 reads SGHAT; CDR2 reads FQNNGV. The ends lost 1 base at V and 1 base at J; junction bases unmatched: 1. The CDR3 has 15 residues. The CDR3 reads CASSLGGGRTDTQYF. Here the CDR3 DNA reads TGTGCCAGCAGCTTAGGCGGGGGGCGCACAGATACGCAGTATTTT.

This rearrangement joins TRBV21-1 to TRBJ2-4; the table names TRBD2, a call not compared with the DNA. TRBV21-1 has pseudogene status. CDR3 length equals 18 residues. In DNA, the CDR3 is TGTGCCAGCAGCAAAGGGTGGAGCGGGAGTAGGGCCAAAAACATTCAGTACTTC. As protein: CASSKGWSGSRAKNIQYF.

This clone has more than one count but fewer than ten. The chain is built from TRBV28 and TRBJ2-3, with 7 bases lining up with TRBD2. Germline V gene data show CDR1 as MDHEN and CDR2 as SYDVKM. Unmatched junction bases numbered 5, after V lost 3 bases and J lost 2 bases. This CDR3 is built from 15 residues. The CDR3 DNA reads TGTGCCAGCAGTTTGGGAGGGGCTACCACAGATACGCAGTATTTT. It specifies CASSLGGATTDTQYF.

This clone was observed a few times. The V call is TRBV29-1, the J call TRBJ2-1, with TRBD1 identical over 8 bases. CDR1 is SQVTM and CDR2 is ANQGSEA in the germline V gene. The CDR3 has 13 amino acids. Trimming removed 4 bases from V and 4 bases from J; junction bases left unmatched: 3. The DNA for the CDR3 is TGCAGCGTTGGGCAGGGGGCTTACAATGAGCAGTTCTTC. Encoded protein: CSVGQGAYNEQFF.

This clone was recorded a few times. The chain joins TRBV2 to TRBJ2-5; 8 bases map to TRBD2. The CDR3 is made up of 15 amino acids. CDR1 and CDR2 (germline): SNHLY, FYNNEI. The V gene end was trimmed by 7 bases and the J gene end by 4 bases; junction bases not matched to a gene: 11. The CDR3: CASTLAGRAVETQYF. The CDR3 DNA follows: TGTGCCAGCACCTTAGCGGGGAGGGCGGTAGAGACCCAGTACTTC.

This clone has just a few counts. CDR3 residues: CASSYKSGTGGYNEQFF. In DNA form, the CDR3 reads TGTGCCAGCAGCTATAAATCCGGGACAGGGGGATACAATGAGCAGTTCTTC. The chain recombines TRBV13 with TRBJ2-1, with TRBD1 matching over 11 bases. With 4 bases clipped from V and 4 bases from J, the junction kept 9 bases outside the gene matches. CDR1 and CDR2 from the germline V gene are PRHDT and FYEKMQ (reference sequence). This CDR3 is 17 amino acids long. Variable domain in full (rest from reference TRBV13 and TRBJ2-1): AAGVIQSPRHLIKEKRETATLKCYPIPRHDTVYWYQQGPGQDPQFLISFYEKMQSDKGSIPDRFSAQQFSDYHSELNMSSLELGDSALYFCASSYKSGTGGYNEQFFGPGTRLTVL.

For the CDR3, the DNA is TGTGCCAGCGCCCCGGCAGGGCCGACTGGGAAATATGGCTACACCTTC. Protein sequence: CASAPAGPTGKYGYTF. The V gene is TRBV2, the J gene TRBJ1-2; D perhaps matches TRBD1 (5 bases). Germline CDR1 SNHLY, CDR2 FYNNEI. Trimming took off 8 bases at V and 5 bases at J, with 24 bases between the two ends. The CDR3 contains 16 residues. The whole variable domain, filled in from reference TRBV2 and TRBJ1-2, reads EPEVTQTPSHQVTQMGQEVILRCVPISNHLYFYWYRQILGQKVEFLVSFYNNEISEKSEIFDDQFSVERPDGSNFTLKIRSTKLEDSAMYFCASAPAGPTGKYGYTFGSGTRLTVV.

This clone was recorded a few times. The chain employs TRBV27 and TRBJ2-7; 15 bases match TRBD2. The CDR3 runs to 15 residues. The germline V gene encodes CDR1 MNHEY and CDR2 SMNVEV (reference sequence). V shed 2 bases, J shed 6 bases, and the junction held 2 bases outside the gene matches. CDR3 in DNA: TGTGCCAGCAGTTTAAGGGGACTAGCGGGAGGCGAGCAGTACTTC. This sequence encodes CASSLRGLAGGEQYF.

This clone was picked up a small number of times. V is TRBV6-1 and J is TRBJ1-5; tentative D call: TRBD1 (6 bases). V gave up 7 bases and J gave up 2 bases, with 15 bases separating them. This CDR3 has 15 residues. CDR1 and CDR2 from the germline V gene are MNHNS and SASEGT. Written as DNA, the CDR3 is TGTGCCAGCACCCAACGGGGGGCCGGCAATCAGCCCCAGCATTTT. Translation gives CASTQRGAGNQPQHF.

This rearrangement joins TRBV2 to TRBJ2-7, with TRBD1 identical over 8 bases. CDR3 length: 13 residues. With 8 bases clipped from V and 2 bases from J, the junction kept 5 bases outside the gene matches. Germline lookup yields CDR1 SNHLY and CDR2 FYNNEI. The CDR3 protein is CASGGTGTYEQYF. For the CDR3, the DNA is TGTGCCAGCGGGGGGACAGGAACCTACGAGCAGTACTTC.

This clone was found a few times. This rearrangement joins TRBV6-1 to TRBJ1-5; 7 bases are a match to TRBD1. The CDR3 sequence is 15 residues long. Germline V gene sequence: CDR1 MNHNS, CDR2 SASEGT. With V trimmed by 3 bases and J by 4 bases, 6 bases remained unmatched. The CDR3 sequence is CASSELGRGNQPQHF. The CDR3 DNA follows: TGTGCCAGCAGTGAGCTAGGCAGGGGGAATCAGCCCCAGCATTTT.

In this sample, this clone turned up a few times. The chain has TRBV30 and TRBJ2-2; D might be TRBD1 (6 bases). The germline gives CDR1 GTSNPN, CDR2 SVGIG (reference sequence). CDR3 size: 14 residues. The V gene lost 7 bases and the J gene lost 7 bases, with 19 bases spanning the gap. In nucleotides, the CDR3 is TGTGCCTATCAACGGACAGCCGTGGGCGGGGAGCTGTTTTTT. Amino acids: CAYQRTAVGGELFF. Variable domain in full (rest from reference TRBV30 and TRBJ2-2): SQTIHQWPATLVQPVGSPLSLECTVEGTSNPNLYWYRQAAGRGLQLLFYSVGIGQISSEVPQNLSASRPQDRQFILSSKKLLLSDSGFYLCAYQRTAVGGELFFGEGSRLTVL.

In its sample, this clone was seen a few times. CDR3 sequence: CASSGGQDFSYEQYF. The CDR3 DNA reads as TGTGCCAGCTCAGGCGGACAGGACTTTTCCTACGAGCAGTACTTC. The J gene is TRBJ2-7, the V gene TRBV2, with 7 bases fitting TRBD1. Germline trimming cut 8 bases from V and 1 base from J; bases unmatched to any gene: 11. The CDR3 length is 15 residues. CDR1 is SNHLY and CDR2 is FYNNEI in the germline V gene. Full variable domain (remainder filled in from reference TRBV2 and TRBJ2-7): EPEVTQTPSHQVTQMGQEVILRCVPISNHLYFYWYRQILGQKVEFLVSFYNNEISEKSEIFDDQFSVERPDGSNFTLKIRSTKLEDSAMYFCASSGGQDFSYEQYFGPGTRLTVT.

This clone was counted only a few times. The chain links TRBV27 to TRBJ2-2; 10 bases are shared with TRBD1. J lost 0 bases, V lost 1 base, and 8 bases had no gene match. Germline V CDR1 and CDR2: MNHEY, SMNVEV (reference sequence). The CDR3 totals 19 residues. The CDR3 sequence is CASSLFPPGQGTNTGELFF. CDR3 sequence (DNA): TGTGCCAGCAGTTTATTTCCGCCGGGACAGGGGACGAACACCGGGGAGCTGTTTTTT.

The genes are TRBV11-2 and TRBJ2-1; 9 nucleotides line up with TRBD1. Germline V lookup: CDR1 SGHAT, CDR2 FQNNGV. The V gene end was trimmed by 5 bases and the J gene end by 0 bases; junction bases not matched to a gene: 8. The CDR3 loop spans 17 amino acids. The CDR3 DNA is TGTGCCAGCAGCGCACGGACAGGGGCGAGCTCCTACAATGAGCAGTTCTTC. This sequence encodes CASSARTGASSYNEQFF.

The chain links TRBV7-9 to TRBJ1-6, with D uncertain. Trimming removed 2 bases from V and 8 bases from J, with 10 bases in between. From germline, CDR1 is SEHNR and CDR2 FQNEAQ (reference sequence). There are 14 residues in the CDR3. CDR3 sequence: CASSLLALDSPLHF. CDR3 DNA: TGTGCCAGCAGCTTACTGGCTCTTGATTCACCCCTCCACTTT.

This clone was observed a few times. V is TRBV6-5 and J is TRBJ2-3; D is unclear. V lost 2 bases, J lost 3 bases, and 12 bases lay in between. Per germline, CDR1 MNHEY and CDR2 SVGAGI. The CDR3 totals 15 residues. CDR3 in DNA: TGTGCCAGCAGTTACACCCCGACATCAACAGATACGCAGTATTTT. Translation gives CASSYTPTSTDTQYF.

This clone has a handful of counts. The rearrangement links TRBV29-1 to TRBJ1-4; TRBD1 is a possible D gene (6 bases). Looked up from germline, CDR1 is SQVTM and CDR2 is ANQGSEA. There are 14 residues in the CDR3. Trimming stripped 4 bases from V and 5 bases from J, with 14 bases between. The CDR3 DNA reads as TGCAGCGTTGGTGGGGGGGCGCGAAATGAAAAACTGTTTTTT. Residues: CSVGGGARNEKLFF. Supplemented by reference TRBV29-1 and TRBJ1-4, the full variable domain reads SAVISQKPSRDICQRGTSLTIQCQVDSQVTMMFWYRQQPGQSLTLIATANQGSEATYESGFVIDKFPISRPNLTFSTLTVSNMSPEDSSIYLCSVGGGARNEKLFFGSGTQLSVL.

This chain links TRBV27 with TRBJ1-5, with D unresolved. The ends were cut back, 2 bases at V and 5 bases at J, with 10 bases in the middle. Germline V lookup: CDR1 MNHEY, CDR2 SMNVEV (reference sequence). CDR3 size: 14 residues. The CDR3 loop is CASSLLSSDQPQHF. DNA for the CDR3: TGTGCCAGCAGTTTACTGTCGTCGGATCAGCCCCAGCATTTT.

V usage is TRBV7-3 and J usage is TRBJ2-3; D remains unclear. The germline V and J ends were trimmed by 7 bases and 4 bases, with 6 bases remaining between them. Germline V gives CDR1 SGHTA, CDR2 FQGTGA. The CDR3 is 11 amino acids. The CDR3 protein is CASIVSDTQYF. CDR3 nucleotide sequence: TGTGCCAGCATCGTATCAGATACGCAGTATTTT.

This clone turned up a few times. The chain couples TRBV5-1 to TRBJ1-2; D remains unclear. There are 14 residues in the CDR3. The V end lost 6 bases, the J end lost 0 bases, and 12 bases lay between the germline ends. Germline V gives CDR1 SGHRS, CDR2 YFSETQ. The CDR3 reads CASTRDSANYGYTF. CDR3 DNA sequence: TGCGCCAGCACAAGGGATAGCGCTAACTATGGCTACACCTTC.

This clone was observed a few times. The chain joins TRBV6-1 to TRBJ1-2, with D uncertain. The germline V gene has CDR1 MNHNS and CDR2 SASEGT. CDR3 length equals 14 residues. Trimming stripped 8 bases from V and 2 bases from J, with 15 bases between. The CDR3 DNA follows: TGTGCCAGCTCGTCATCATGGGCCAACTATGGCTACACCTTC. As protein: CASSSSWANYGYTF.

The chain combines TRBV6-5 with TRBJ2-7; 7 positions match TRBD1. The germline V gene encodes CDR1 MNHEY and CDR2 SVGAGI. V was pared by 4 bases and J by 2 bases, with 5 bases of the junction left unmatched. The CDR3 contains 14 residues. In nucleotides, the CDR3 is TGTGCCAGCAGTTGGACCGACAGGGCCTACGAGCAGTACTTC. This encodes CASSWTDRAYEQYF.